Each of the 19 T cell receptor beta chains below was sequenced from the same sample in a study of metastatic and nonmetastatic thyroid tumors. Each patient went into thyroid surgery without having received any treatment. TCRdb re-called clones from the PCR reads using MiXCR. This sample has tens of thousands of clones, with under 15% found just once. Source material: tumor tissue. The receptors come from a female donor with papillary thyroid cancer or a benign thyroid nodule (not recorded which). Some clones in this sample may be carry-over from other donors' samples.

In its sample, this clone was seen many times. CDR3 DNA: TGTGCCAGCAGCTTGACAGGGGGCTATGGCTACACCTTC. The encoded protein is CASSLTGGYGYTF. The chain uses TRBV7-3 and TRBJ1-2; TRBD1 matches 9 bases. Germline V gene sequence: CDR1 SGHTA, CDR2 FQGTGA. This CDR3 is built from 13 residues. V lost 3 bases, J lost 4 bases, and 0 bases stayed unmatched.

The chain uses TRBV6-1 and TRBJ2-7; D unresolved. This CDR3 is 11 amino acids long. Germline-derived CDR1 and CDR2 are MNHNS and SASEGT. Trimming stripped 3 bases from V and 3 bases from J, with 3 bases between. The CDR3 nucleotides read TGTGCCAGCAGTGACGGCTACGAGCAGTACTTC. Translating it yields CASSDGYEQYF.

A word on this clone: A read error is possible here, since a much larger clone lies one base away. This same CDR3 is encoded by further DNA sequences in the sample. The chain joins TRBV19 to TRBJ2-3; 7 bases align to TRBD1. After removal of 7 bases from V and 4 bases from J, the junction contained 11 bases not matched to a gene. This CDR3 comprises 15 residues. Germline CDR1 LNHDA, CDR2 SQIVND (reference sequence). CDR3 region: CASTDRGGSPDTQYF. CDR3 nucleotide sequence: TGTGCCAGTACAGACAGAGGGGGCTCCCCAGATACGCAGTATTTT. Drawing the rest from reference TRBV19 and TRBJ2-3, the complete variable domain is DGGITQSPKYLFRKEGQNVTLSCEQNLNHDAMYWYRQDPGQGLRLIYYSQIVNDFQKGDIAEGYSVSREKKESFPLTVTSAQKNPTAFYLCASTDRGGSPDTQYFGPGTRLTVL.

This clone came up many times. V usage is TRBV4-1 and J usage is TRBJ1-5; weak D call: TRBD1 (6 bases). Trimming pared 7 bases from V and 4 bases from J, leaving 20 bases between. The CDR3 is made up of 16 amino acids. Germline V lookup: CDR1 MGHRA, CDR2 YSYEKL. CDR3 bases: TGCGCCAGCACCCGAGAAGTCACAGGGTCAAATCAGCCCCAGCATTTT. This codes for CASTREVTGSNQPQHF.

This clone was picked up many times. V and J are TRBV6-1 and TRBJ2-1; TRBD2 matches at 9 bases. V lost 4 bases and J lost 7; bases outside the gene matches: 11. The CDR3 contains 16 residues. CDR1 and CDR2 from the germline V gene are MNHNS and SASEGT. The CDR3 loop reads CASSGLGAGGGNEQFF. CDR3 DNA: TGTGCCAGCAGTGGCCTCGGAGCGGGAGGAGGAAATGAGCAGTTCTTC.

In regard to this clone: This may come from a read error, since a much larger clone is one base off. This chain uses TRBV20-1 with TRBJ2-1, with 11 bases aligning to TRBD2. The junction had 4 bases not matched to a gene; V was cut back by 3 bases and J by 6 bases. CDR1 is DFQATT, CDR2 SNEGSKA, per germline (reference sequence). The CDR3 spans 14 residues. CDR3 loop: CSARGLADCNEQFF. In DNA, the CDR3 is TGCAGTGCTAGGGGACTAGCGGATTGCAATGAGCAGTTCTTC.

This clone was observed many times. The chain combines TRBV30 with TRBJ1-1; TRBD1 might be the D (5 bases). V was trimmed by 2 bases and J by 4 bases, leaving 11 bases between them. Germline loops: CDR1 GTSNPN, CDR2 SVGIG (reference sequence). This CDR3 has 13 amino acids. This chain's CDR3 is CAWSPDGGTEAFF. The CDR3 DNA reads as TGTGCCTGGAGTCCCGACGGGGGCACTGAAGCTTTCTTT.

Many counts were recorded for this clone. The CDR3 spells CASSDSGVSTDTQYF. CDR3 nucleotides: TGTGCCAGCAGTGATAGCGGAGTTAGCACAGATACGCAGTATTTT. The V and J genes are TRBV2 and TRBJ2-3, with D perhaps matching TRBD2 (6 bases). Germline CDR1 is SNHLY and CDR2 is FYNNEI. CDR3 length equals 15 residues. V dropped 3 bases and J dropped 0 bases, with 10 bases sitting between them.

The genes are TRBV18 and TRBJ2-1; a weak D match, TRBD2 (6 bases). CDR3 length: 15 residues. Germline V gives CDR1 KGHSH, CDR2 LQKENI. V lost 0 bases and J 7 bases, leaving 13 bases between the germline ends. The CDR3 coding sequence is TGTGCCAGCTCACCACCTCCGACTAGGTCGAATGAGCAGTTCTTC. This codes for CASSPPPTRSNEQFF.

As concerns this clone: A much larger clone lies one base from this, so it may be a read error. The gene calls are TRBV2 and TRBJ1-4; TRBD1 is a possible D gene (6 bases). The CDR3 runs 16 residues. The V gene's germline CDR1 is SNHLY and CDR2 FYNNEI. The CDR3 is CVSSEASGHGTGKLFF. The DNA of the CDR3 is TGTGTCAGCAGTGAAGCGTCGGGACACGGAACAGGAAAACTGTTTTTT.

A few counts support this clone. DNA of the CDR3: TGTGCCAGCAGTTTAGCGGCCGCGAACACCGGGGAGCTGTTTTTT. It encodes CASSLAAANTGELFF. This chain connects TRBV27 to TRBJ2-2, with D uncertain. CDR1 and CDR2 (germline): MNHEY, SMNVEV (reference sequence). This CDR3 has 15 amino acids. V lost 2 bases and J 0 bases, leaving 7 bases between the germline ends.

This clone turned up a few times. This may be a read error, as it is one base from a much larger clone. The CDR3 region is CTIIFTGGRTNEKLFF. CDR3 in DNA: TGTACCATCATCTTCACAGGGGGTAGGACTAATGAAAAACTGTTTTTT. The rearrangement uses TRBV10-3 and TRBJ1-4; 8 bases align to TRBD1. CDR3 length: 16 amino acids. CDR1 and CDR2 (germline): ENHRY, SYGVKD.

Worth noting for this clone: A much larger clone lies one base from this, so it may be a read error. Different DNA sequences within this sample yield the same CDR3. The V and J genes are TRBV2 and TRBJ2-2; D is uncertain. This CDR3 has 16 residues. Germline values: CDR1 SNHLY, CDR2 FYNNEI. The V end lost 7 bases, the J end lost 4 bases, and 19 bases lay between the germline ends. CDR3: CASKLLTPSGTGELFF. DNA of the CDR3: TGTGCCAGCAAATTACTGACGCCTAGTGGCACCGGGGAGCTGTTTTTT.

This clone was counted at least ten times. The V gene is TRBV9, the J gene TRBJ1-1, with D maybe TRBD1 (6 bases). The CDR3 has 16 residues. Germline CDR1 SGDLS, CDR2 YYNGEE. Between the trimmed V and J ends, which lost 4 bases and 4 bases, there was a span of 20 bases. The CDR3 loop reads CASSHDPGDPSTEAFF. DNA of the CDR3: TGTGCCAGCAGCCACGACCCAGGGGATCCCTCCACTGAAGCTTTCTTT.

This clone showed up many times. This CDR3 reads CSASSQGSNSPLHF. CDR3 nucleotide sequence: TGCAGTGCTAGTTCACAGGGATCGAATTCACCCCTCCACTTT. The rearrangement links TRBV20-1 to TRBJ1-6, with D possibly TRBD1 on 6 matching bases. CDR3 length: 14 residues. Germline lookup yields CDR1 DFQATT and CDR2 SNEGSKA (reference sequence). Trimming removed 3 bases at V and 7 bases at J, with 13 bases between.

This clone was detected only a few times. This may be a read error, as it is one base from a much larger clone. The chain carries TRBV19 and TRBJ1-1; unclear D gene. CDR1 is LNHDA and CDR2 is SQIVND in the germline V gene (reference sequence). V lost 3 bases, J lost 4 bases, and 6 bases lay in between. The CDR3 runs to 12 residues. As DNA, the CDR3 is TGTGCCAGTAGTATTGGGAGCACTGAAGCTTTCTTT. Translating gives CASSIGSTEAFF.

This clone occurred a few times. A much larger clone lies a single base off, so this may be a read error. V is TRBV11-2 and J is TRBJ2-7; TRBD2 aligns across 7 bases. CDR3 size: 14 residues. CDR1 is SGHAT and CDR2 is FQNNGV in the germline V gene. As DNA, the CDR3 is TGTGCCAGCATCTTAAGGTGGGAGGGTCAGGAGCAGTACTTC. Its protein is CASILRWEGQEQYF. Full variable domain (missing parts from reference TRBV11-2 and TRBJ2-7): EAGVAQSPRYKIIEKRQSVAFWCNPISGHATLYWYQQILGQGPKLLIQFQNNGVVDDSQLPKDRFSAERLKGVDSTLKIQPAKLEDSAVYLCASILRWEGQEQYFGPGTRLTVT.

This clone has at least ten counts. The V call is TRBV11-3, the J call TRBJ2-7; 10 nucleotides align to TRBD2. Germline loops: CDR1 SGHNT, CDR2 YENEEA. Losses at the gene ends were 8 bases for V and 4 bases for J; bases not matched to a gene: 2. The CDR3 is made up of 12 amino acids. DNA for the CDR3: TGTGCCAGCGGGACTAGCGCTTACGAGCAGTACTTC. This gives the protein CASGTSAYEQYF.

This clone has more than one count but fewer than ten. A much larger clone differs by one base, so this may be a read error. The V gene is TRBV28, the J gene TRBJ1-2; possible D gene TRBD1, 5 bases. This CDR3 is 14 amino acids long. The germline V and J ends were trimmed by 6 bases and 8 bases, with 19 bases remaining between them. Germline V gives CDR1 MDHEN, CDR2 SYDVKM. CDR3 bases: TGTGCCAGCAGCCCTGTCCAGGGAATGGAGGGCTACACCTTC. Residues: CASSPVQGMEGYTF.